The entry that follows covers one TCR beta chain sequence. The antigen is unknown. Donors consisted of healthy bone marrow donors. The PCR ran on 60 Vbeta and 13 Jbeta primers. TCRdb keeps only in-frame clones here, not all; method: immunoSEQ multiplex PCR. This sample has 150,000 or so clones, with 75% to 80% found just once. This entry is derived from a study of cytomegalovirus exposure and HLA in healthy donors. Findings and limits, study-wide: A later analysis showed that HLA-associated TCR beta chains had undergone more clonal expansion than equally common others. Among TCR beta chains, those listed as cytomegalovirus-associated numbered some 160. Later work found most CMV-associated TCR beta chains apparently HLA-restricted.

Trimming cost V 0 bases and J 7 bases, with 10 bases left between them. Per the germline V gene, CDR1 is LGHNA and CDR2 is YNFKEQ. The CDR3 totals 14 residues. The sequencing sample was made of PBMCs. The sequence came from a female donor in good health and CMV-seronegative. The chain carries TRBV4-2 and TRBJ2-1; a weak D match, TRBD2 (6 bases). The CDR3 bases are TGTGCCAGCAGCCAAGAGGAGGGTTTGAATGAGCAGTTCTTC. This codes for CASSQEEGLNEQFF.